This TCR beta chain appears in the sequencing data of a study of cytomegalovirus exposure and HLA in healthy donors. This PCR relied on a set of 60 Vbeta primers and 13 Jbeta primers. Libraries were prepared by immunoSEQ multiplex PCR; TCRdb keeps only in-frame clonotypes and omits some of them. The table records 100,000 to 150,000 clones, around 78% of them present only once. The V end was cut by 4 bases, the J end by 3 bases, with 13 bases between. Germline lookup yields CDR1 LGHNA and CDR2 YNFKEQ. This CDR3 is 14 amino acids long. In regard to this clone: Its antigen remains unidentified.

General study results and limits: A later analysis by the authors found several of the most significant clusters apparently linked to common viral pathogens. In a later analysis, TCR beta V- and J-gene trimming was associated with a missense DCLRE1C variant. Later analysis indicated greater clonal expansion among HLA-associated TCR beta chains than among equally common other chains. Presence/absence comparisons presumed near-even sequencing depth among donors.

The source material was PBMCs. This clonotype was obtained from a man aged 50-59 years in good health and CMV-seronegative. V gene TRBV4-2 combines with J gene TRBJ2-7; tentative D call: TRBD2 (6 bases). The CDR3 DNA reads TGTGCCAGCAGCCCCTTCGGGGGAGGCTACGAGCAGTACTTC. This codes for CASSPFGGGYEQYF.